A selection of T cell receptor beta chains follows, all from one sample in a study of CD8+CD57+ T cells in acquired aplastic anemia. TCRdb re-derived calls from the reads in MiXCR, one entry per CDR3 protein. The sample has 300,000 or so distinct CDR3 sequences; roughly 61% are singletons. Material for sequencing was sorted CD4+, CD8+, or CD8+CD57+ T cells (not recorded which) from PBMCs. These receptors all come from a human donor with aplastic anemia. Both conserved end residues are part of each CDR3. The D gene is left open where the match is weak.

cdr3_aa: CASSGQRNYGYTF; j_call: TRBJ1-2; d_call: NA; v_call: TRBV2
cdr3_aa: CASGLGVEQYF; j_call: TRBJ2-7; d_call: NA; v_call: TRBV12-5
cdr3_aa: CASSTSGTNTEAFF; j_call: TRBJ1-1; d_call: NA; v_call: TRBV11-3
cdr3_aa: CASQKDLATYGHTF; j_call: TRBJ1-2; d_call: NA; v_call: TRBV2
cdr3_aa: CASSLTSGSVETQYF; j_call: TRBJ2-5; d_call: TRBD2; v_call: TRBV28
cdr3_aa: CASASTGTGDGGEQFF; j_call: TRBJ2-1; d_call: NA; v_call: TRBV5-1
cdr3_aa: CASSASGGYNEQFF; j_call: TRBJ2-1; d_call: TRBD2; v_call: TRBV2
cdr3_aa: CASSLVLRAKAHGYTF; j_call: TRBJ1-2; d_call: NA; v_call: TRBV7-9
cdr3_aa: CASSLQGMLDGYTF; j_call: TRBJ1-2; d_call: NA; v_call: TRBV7-9
cdr3_aa: CSVEGGGQEFPGELFF; j_call: TRBJ2-2; d_call: NA; v_call: TRBV29-1
cdr3_aa: CASSTGTDYQETQYF; j_call: TRBJ2-5; d_call: NA; v_call: TRBV7-2
cdr3_aa: CATSRVGSYEQYF; j_call: TRBJ2-7; d_call: NA; v_call: TRBV15
cdr3_aa: CATSDPWGGLNTGELFF; j_call: TRBJ2-2; d_call: TRBD2; v_call: TRBV24-1
cdr3_aa: CSVEGGTGGSVDTQYF; j_call: TRBJ2-3; d_call: TRBD1; v_call: TRBV29-1
cdr3_aa: CASSSGQGGPWEQYF; j_call: TRBJ2-7; d_call: TRBD1; v_call: TRBV19
cdr3_aa: CAVKSGPSTDTQYF; j_call: TRBJ2-3; d_call: NA; v_call: TRBV19
cdr3_aa: CASSLGQGWDNEQFF; j_call: TRBJ2-1; d_call: TRBD1; v_call: TRBV7-9
cdr3_aa: CSATGTYSYEQYF; j_call: TRBJ2-7; d_call: NA; v_call: TRBV20-1
cdr3_aa: CATSDGATYEQYF; j_call: TRBJ2-7; d_call: NA; v_call: TRBV24-1
cdr3_aa: CATRRPGAYNEQFF; j_call: TRBJ2-1; d_call: NA; v_call: TRBV24-1
cdr3_aa: CASSERQGAVGRF; j_call: TRBJ2-6; d_call: TRBD1; v_call: TRBV5-5
cdr3_aa: CASSFGVLETDTQYF; j_call: TRBJ2-3; d_call: NA; v_call: TRBV7-6
cdr3_aa: CSAPERLQETQYF; j_call: TRBJ2-5; d_call: NA; v_call: TRBV20-1
cdr3_aa: CASSYTRDYYEQYF; j_call: TRBJ2-7; d_call: NA; v_call: TRBV19
cdr3_aa: CSARDGDRPNNYGYTF; j_call: TRBJ1-2; d_call: NA; v_call: TRBV20-1
cdr3_aa: CASSPEIPGGNGYTF; j_call: TRBJ1-2; d_call: TRBD1; v_call: TRBV18
cdr3_aa: CASRDSHLVEQYF; j_call: TRBJ2-7; d_call: NA; v_call: TRBV12-3/TRBV12-4
cdr3_aa: CASSLGTALIYGYTF; j_call: TRBJ1-2; d_call: TRBD1; v_call: TRBV7-9
cdr3_aa: CASRKAATDTQYF; j_call: TRBJ2-3; d_call: NA; v_call: TRBV11-2
cdr3_aa: CASSQGRGTEAFF; j_call: TRBJ1-1; d_call: NA; v_call: TRBV3-1
cdr3_aa: CATKQPDSRNEQFF; j_call: TRBJ2-1; d_call: NA; v_call: TRBV24-1
cdr3_aa: CASSEYQSGYTF; j_call: TRBJ1-2; d_call: NA; v_call: TRBV25-1
cdr3_aa: CASSALPTDTQYF; j_call: TRBJ2-3; d_call: NA; v_call: TRBV10-1
cdr3_aa: CATSRVRGGSEQYF; j_call: TRBJ2-7; d_call: TRBD2; v_call: TRBV15
cdr3_aa: CASSLGQNTDTQYF; j_call: TRBJ2-3; d_call: NA; v_call: TRBV5-1
cdr3_aa: CSARDPRQGESGYTF; j_call: TRBJ1-2; d_call: TRBD1; v_call: TRBV20-1
cdr3_aa: CASSLTGGGTDTQYF; j_call: TRBJ2-3; d_call: TRBD1; v_call: TRBV7-2
cdr3_aa: CACSPRPGYQEIQYF; j_call: TRBJ2-5; d_call: NA; v_call: TRBV5-1